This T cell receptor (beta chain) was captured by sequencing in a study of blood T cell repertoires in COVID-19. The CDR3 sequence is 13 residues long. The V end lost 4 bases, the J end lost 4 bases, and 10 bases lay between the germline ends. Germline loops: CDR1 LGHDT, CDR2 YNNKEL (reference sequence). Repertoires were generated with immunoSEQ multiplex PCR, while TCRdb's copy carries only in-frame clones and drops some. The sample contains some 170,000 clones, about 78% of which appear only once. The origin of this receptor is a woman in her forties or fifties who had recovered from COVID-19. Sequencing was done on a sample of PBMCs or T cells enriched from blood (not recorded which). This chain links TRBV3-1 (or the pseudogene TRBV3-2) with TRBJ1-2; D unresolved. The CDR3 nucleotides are TGTGCCAGCAGCCCCGGGGTTCGCTATGGCTACACCTTC. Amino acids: CASSPGVRYGYTF.